The following is a T cell receptor beta chain sequence with its context. Its antigen remains unidentified. These data belong to a study of T cell responses to AZD1222 COVID-19 vaccine. Sequencing was performed with immunoSEQ multiplex PCR; in TCRdb, only in-frame clones are kept and a portion is missing. This sample carries some 190,000 clones, about 91% of them seen once, and the ten largest clones take approximately 7.7%. Germline V gene data show CDR1 as SNHLY and CDR2 as FYNNEI. The CDR3 extends over 15 amino acids. V was clipped by 7 bases and J by 3 bases; unmatched bases: 8. Overall study findings and caveats: Vaccine-associated CD4 TCRs spanned spike, dominant at 160-218 and 743-854. In a largely white British group with more females than males, clonal diversity was possibly underestimated. With two AZD1222 doses given, Spike-specific TCR breadth and depth both rose.

This chain joins TRBV2 and TRBJ2-1; 8 nucleotides match TRBD2. The source material was peripheral blood, sampled on day 0 of AZD1222 vaccination. This clonotype was obtained from an adult in good health. The CDR3 sequence is CASIWDRGGYNEQFF. The CDR3 DNA sequence: TGTGCCAGCATATGGGATCGGGGGGGCTACAATGAGCAGTTCTTC.